The clone carrying this T cell receptor beta chain was seen more than once but under ten times. Original processing methods: Reference gene primer amplification yielded estimated nucleated cell counts. This table comes from immunoSEQ multiplex PCR, and its TCRdb copy is limited to in-frame clones, with some not included. V, J and clone size reflect that table, while D and trimming were determined from the DNA. The sample consists of 55,000 to 80,000 clones, around 88% of them appearing once. These data originate in a study of blood T cell repertoires in COVID-19. Study-level information: Italy, Spain and the United States were the sources of the convalescent and acute COVID-19 samples. Sample material is recorded as cDNA or gDNA derived from T cells, B-cell-depleted T cells, or PBMCs.

Sequenced sample: peripheral blood. The sequence came from a middle-aged man with active COVID-19.

The CDR3 reads CASSLALGGNTEAFF. The CDR3 region has the DNA TGTGCCAGCAGCTTGGCCCTAGGCGGTAACACTGAAGCTTTCTTT. The V call is TRBV5-6, the J call TRBJ1-1; D gene uncertain. Trimming removed 0 bases at V and 2 bases at J, with 11 bases between. The length of the CDR3 is 15 residues. Germline V gene sequence: CDR1 SGHDT, CDR2 YYEEEE.